Each of the 14 T cell receptor beta chains below was sequenced from the same sample in a study of cytomegalovirus exposure and HLA in healthy donors. The primer mix had 60 Vbeta and 13 Jbeta primers. This table comes from immunoSEQ multiplex PCR, and its TCRdb copy is limited to in-frame clones, with some not included. The data hold over 120,000 clones, with roughly 80% observed a single time. Sequencing used PBMCs. The receptor set was obtained from a woman in her twenties or thirties in good health and CMV-seronegative.

V gene TRBV19 combines with J gene TRBJ1-2; the D gene is possibly TRBD1 (6 bases). V dropped 5 bases and J dropped 4 bases, with 20 bases sitting between them. Per germline, CDR1 LNHDA and CDR2 SQIVND (reference sequence). The CDR3 has 16 residues. In DNA, the CDR3 is TGTGCCAGTAGTCCTTCAGTCCGGACAGATAGCTATGGCTACACCTTC. This codes for CASSPSVRTDSYGYTF.

The chain joins TRBV5-1 to TRBJ2-6; D is possibly TRBD1 (5 bases). Germline CDR1 is SGHRS and CDR2 is YFSETQ. The CDR3 spans 16 residues. Trimming removed 0 bases from V and 2 bases from J, with 9 bases in between. This chain's CDR3 is CASSLAPRAGANVLTF. DNA for the CDR3: TGCGCCAGCAGCTTGGCGCCCAGGGCTGGGGCCAACGTCCTGACTTTC.

This chain connects TRBV9 to TRBJ1-3; unclear D gene. The CDR3 runs to 15 residues. The germline CDR1 and CDR2 sequences are SGDLS and YYNGEE. V lost 0 bases and J 4 bases, leaving 11 bases between the germline ends. In DNA, the CDR3 is TGTGCCAGCAGCGTAGATGGCACACCAGGAAACACCATATATTTT. This gives the protein CASSVDGTPGNTIYF. Full variable domain (rest looked up from reference TRBV9 and TRBJ1-3): DSGVTQTPKHLITATGQRVTLRCSPRSGDLSVYWYQQSLDQGLQFLIQYYNGEERAKGNILERFSAQQFPDLHSELNLSSLELGDSALYFCASSVDGTPGNTIYFGEGSWLTVV.

The rearrangement uses TRBV15 and TRBJ2-5; 9 positions match TRBD2. Germline values: CDR1 LNHNV, CDR2 YYDKDF (reference sequence). The length of the CDR3 is 16 residues. V was pared by 0 bases and J by 0 bases, with 2 bases of the junction left unmatched. The CDR3 here is CATSRDTSGHQETQYF. The CDR3 DNA follows: TGTGCCACCAGCAGAGATACTAGCGGGCACCAAGAGACCCAGTACTTC.

The chain links TRBV27 to TRBJ2-2; 9 positions agree with TRBD1. V was clipped by 6 bases and J by 2 bases; unmatched bases: 4. Germline V gene lookup returns CDR1 MNHEY and CDR2 SMNVEV (reference sequence). This CDR3 has 15 amino acids. This chain's CDR3 is CASRKQGANTGELFF. CDR3 nucleotides: TGTGCCAGCAGGAAACAGGGGGCAAACACCGGGGAGCTGTTTTTT.

The chain employs TRBV5-5 and TRBJ2-7; 8 bases are a match to TRBD1. Per the germline V gene, CDR1 is SGHKS and CDR2 is YYEKEE (reference sequence). This CDR3 comprises 14 residues. The trim removed 5 bases at V and 0 bases at J, leaving 4 bases unmatched. CDR3 protein: CASRRTGNSYEQYF. DNA for the CDR3: TGTGCCAGCAGGCGGACAGGGAACTCCTACGAGCAGTACTTC.

V usage is TRBV30 and J usage is TRBJ1-6; 7 positions agree with TRBD1. J gave up 9 bases and V 4 bases, and 15 bases lay outside the gene matches. CDR1 is GTSNPN and CDR2 is SVGIG in the germline V gene (reference sequence). The CDR3 totals 16 residues. CDR3 bases: TGTGCCTGGACCGCACCCGCAGGGGGTGGGAGTTCACCCCTCCACTTT. This encodes CAWTAPAGGGSSPLHF.

The chain joins TRBV30 to TRBJ1-2, with D uncertain. Germline V gene sequence: CDR1 GTSNPN, CDR2 SVGIG (reference sequence). CDR3 length: 11 amino acids. V was trimmed by 5 bases and J by 5 bases, leaving 9 bases between them. The CDR3 sequence: CAWWEGYGYTF. The CDR3 bases are TGTGCCTGGTGGGAGGGATATGGCTACACCTTC. Combining the CDR3 with reference TRBV30 and TRBJ1-2 gives the whole variable domain SQTIHQWPATLVQPVGSPLSLECTVEGTSNPNLYWYRQAAGRGLQLLFYSVGIGQISSEVPQNLSASRPQDRQFILSSKKLLLSDSGFYLCAWWEGYGYTFGSGTRLTVV.

The V call is TRBV10-3, the J call TRBJ2-1, with no clear D. Trimming removed 4 bases at V and 4 bases at J, with 2 bases between. There are 11 residues in the CDR3. Germline V gene sequence: CDR1 ENHRY, CDR2 SYGVKD. CDR3 protein: CAISAYNEQFF. The CDR3 nucleotides read TGTGCCATCAGTGCTTACAATGAGCAGTTCTTC.

The rearrangement links TRBV9 to TRBJ2-3; a weak D match, TRBD2 (5 bases). The ends were cut back, 0 bases at V and 2 bases at J, with 10 bases in the middle. The CDR3 is 15 amino acids. Germline V lookup: CDR1 SGDLS, CDR2 YYNGEE. CDR3 in amino acids: CASSVGAGLTDTQYF. DNA of the CDR3: TGTGCCAGCAGCGTAGGGGCGGGCCTCACAGATACGCAGTATTTT.

This clone has just a few counts. The chain employs TRBV7-3 and TRBJ2-3; D is uncertain. V dropped 2 bases and J dropped 4 bases, with 10 bases sitting between them. Germline-derived CDR1 and CDR2 are SGHTA and FQGTGA. This CDR3 is built from 14 residues. Written as DNA, the CDR3 is TGTGCCAGCAGCTTATCCCACAGCTCAGATACGCAGTATTTT. Protein sequence: CASSLSHSSDTQYF.

The rearrangement links TRBV27 to TRBJ1-6; maybe TRBD1 (5 bases). V dropped 8 bases and J dropped 8 bases, with 22 bases sitting between them. Germline V lookup: CDR1 MNHEY, CDR2 SMNVEV (reference sequence). This CDR3 has 16 residues. CDR3 nucleotide sequence: TGTGCCAGCCGCCCCCTCCTCAGGGCTATTCATTCACCCCTCCACTTT. This sequence encodes CASRPLLRAIHSPLHF.

V usage is TRBV7-9 and J usage is TRBJ1-4; 7 nucleotides match TRBD1. V gave up 3 bases and J gave up 0 bases; unmatched junction bases: 7. CDR3 length equals 17 residues. Germline assignment: CDR1 SEHNR and CDR2 FQNEAQ (reference sequence). As DNA, the CDR3 is TGTGCCAGCAGCTTCAGGGGACAGAGAGCAACTAATGAAAAACTGTTTTTT. This gives the protein CASSFRGQRATNEKLFF.

Notes on this clone: One junction end disagrees with the germline gene, perhaps due to a read error. The same CDR3 can be traced to other DNA sequences in this sample. The chain uses TRBV15 and TRBJ1-4, with 7 bases identical to TRBD1. CDR1 and CDR2 from the germline V gene are LNHNV and YYDKDF (reference sequence). The CDR3 consists of 15 residues. The DNA of the CDR3 is TGTGCCACCAGCACAGGGGGACGGATTAATGAAAAACTATTTTTT. Amino acids: CATSTGGRINEKLFF.